The T cell receptor (beta chain) under discussion was sequenced for a study of blood T cell repertoires in COVID-19. About the research overall: Samples taken during acute and convalescent COVID-19 were collected in the United States, Italy and Spain. T cells, B-cell-depleted T cells, or PBMCs supplied cDNA or gDNA.

The length of the CDR3 is 19 residues. Germline V CDR1 and CDR2: PRHDT, FYEKMQ (reference sequence). Deletions cut 6 bases from V and 1 base from J, with 27 bases between. In the authors' workflow: For nucleated cells, counts were estimated from reference gene primer amplification. Clones were read by immunoSEQ multiplex PCR, and TCRdb kept only the in-frame ones, dropping some. The V and J calls and clone size come from that table; D and trimming were worked out from the DNA. The sample holds about 77,000 clones, around nine tenths seen once. The TCR originated in a woman aged 80 or over with active or convalescent COVID-19. Sequencing input: peripheral blood. The V and J genes are TRBV13 and TRBJ1-2; tentatively, D is TRBD1 (5 bases). CDR3 bases: TGTGCCAGCAGTCCCCGGGGGAATAGCCCTATCAAGGGTAACTATGGCTACACCTTC. Its protein product is CASSPRGNSPIKGNYGYTF.